These 25 T cell receptor beta chains came from one sample sequenced in a study of identical twins. MiXCR was run by TCRdb on the 5' RACE reads, yielding one entry per CDR3 protein. The top ten hold about 5.8% of the sample, which has hundreds of thousands of distinct CDR3 sequences, approximately 6.8% seen once. Separately, the same data were catalogued under a study of yellow fever vaccine responses in identical twins.

Sequences were obtained from CD8+ T cells sorted from blood. The receptors come from a woman aged 18-29 years in good health.

The chain is built from TRBV7-6 and TRBJ1-5, with 8 bases fitting TRBD1. Looked up from germline, CDR1 is SGHVS and CDR2 is FNYEAQ. This CDR3 spans 16 amino acids. The J segment lost 2 bases and the V segment lost 6 bases, leaving 9 bases of the junction unmatched. CDR3 residues: CASSPGTGTGNQPQHF. Here the CDR3 DNA reads TGTGCCAGCAGTCCCGGGACAGGTACAGGCAATCAGCCCCAGCATTTT.

V is TRBV7-2 and J is TRBJ2-4; 7 bases are a match to TRBD2. CDR1 is SGHTA and CDR2 is FQGNSA in the germline V gene. The V segment lost 2 bases and the J segment 1 base; nucleotides outside the gene matches: 8. This CDR3 is built from 17 residues. CDR3 protein: CASSLLLSGRAKNIQYF. DNA for the CDR3: TGTGCCAGCAGCTTACTGCTTAGCGGGCGGGCCAAAAACATTCAGTACTTC.

The sample holds a few counts of this clonotype. V and J are TRBV29-1 and TRBJ1-1; D is uncertain. Trimming removed 3 bases from V and 3 bases from J, with 8 bases in between. This CDR3 has 12 residues. Germline V gene sequence: CDR1 SQVTM, CDR2 ANQGSEA. CDR3 residues: CSVESEDTEAFF. CDR3 nucleotides: TGCAGCGTTGAGTCGGAAGACACTGAAGCTTTCTTT.

The V and J genes are TRBV24-1 and TRBJ2-1, with no clear D. Germline V lookup: CDR1 KGHDR, CDR2 SFDVKD. The CDR3 consists of 16 residues. Trimming removed 0 bases at V and 3 bases at J, with 11 bases between. The CDR3 protein is CATSDLTPSGYNEQFF. CDR3 in DNA: TGTGCCACCAGTGATTTGACTCCCTCGGGCTACAATGAGCAGTTCTTC.

This clonotype was detected many times. The chain joins TRBV4-1 to TRBJ2-7, with D uncertain. The CDR3 covers 14 residues. The germline V gene has CDR1 MGHRA and CDR2 YSYEKL. Trimming took off 0 bases at V and 2 bases at J, with 8 bases between the two ends. CDR3 nucleotides: TGCGCCAGCAGCCAAGATACCACTCCCTACGAGCAGTACTTC. It yields the protein CASSQDTTPYEQYF.

This clonotype was seen a few times. The chain is built from TRBV12-3 or TRBV12-4 and TRBJ2-1; D not resolved. This CDR3 contains 14 residues. V shed 3 bases and J shed 2 bases, with 8 bases lying between them. The CDR3 DNA reads as TGTGCCAGCAGTTTTCGGCCAGCCTACAATGAGCAGTTCTTC. This encodes CASSFRPAYNEQFF.

This clonotype showed up many times. The chain links TRBV28 to TRBJ2-1; 10 nucleotides line up with TRBD2. Per germline, CDR1 MDHEN and CDR2 SYDVKM. The CDR3 length is 16 residues. The ends lost 4 bases at V and 4 bases at J; junction bases unmatched: 7. CDR3 bases: TGTGCCAGCAGTTCTAACAGCGGGGGGGTTTACAATGAGCAGTTCTTC. It is translated as CASSSNSGGVYNEQFF.

This clonotype occurred a few times. This chain uses TRBV29-1 with TRBJ2-1; TRBD2 matches 7 bases. Trimming took 4 bases from V and 3 from J; bases not matched to a gene: 3. Germline lookup yields CDR1 SQVTM and CDR2 ANQGSEA. The CDR3 runs to 13 residues. CDR3 in DNA: TGCAGCGTTGTGGGGGGGGTCTACAATGAGCAGTTCTTC. The encoded protein is CSVVGGVYNEQFF.

This clonotype was counted a few times. The chain uses TRBV15 and TRBJ2-5; 10 bases fit TRBD1. Germline V gene lookup returns CDR1 LNHNV and CDR2 YYDKDF (reference sequence). Losses at the gene ends were 2 bases for V and 5 bases for J; bases not matched to a gene: 8. There are 16 residues in the CDR3. The CDR3 region has the DNA TGTGCCACCAGCAGAAATCCCGGGACAGGGGATGAGACCCAGTACTTC. This sequence encodes CATSRNPGTGDETQYF.

There are many counts of this clonotype. The rearrangement links TRBV29-1 to TRBJ2-6; 8 nucleotides align to TRBD1. This CDR3 is built from 16 residues. The J segment lost 4 bases and the V segment lost 1 base, leaving 6 bases of the junction unmatched. Looked up from germline, CDR1 is SQVTM and CDR2 is ANQGSEA. The DNA of the CDR3 is TGCAGCGTTGAAGGGACAGGGATGACCGGGGCCAACGTCCTGACTTTC. Its translation is CSVEGTGMTGANVLTF.

This clonotype was observed a few times. This rearrangement joins TRBV12-3 or TRBV12-4 to TRBJ1-1, with D tentatively TRBD1 (5 bases). The CDR3 covers 16 residues. V shed 3 bases and J shed 5 bases, with 19 bases lying between them. The CDR3: CASSFRLRGGSTEAFF. DNA for the CDR3: TGTGCCAGCAGTTTTCGACTCCGGGGGGGGTCGACTGAAGCTTTCTTT.

A few counts support this clonotype. The chain carries TRBV7-8 and TRBJ1-5, with 8 bases matching TRBD1. Germline V CDR1 and CDR2: SGHVS, FQNEAQ. The ends lost 6 bases at V and 4 bases at J; junction bases unmatched: 11. There are 16 residues in the CDR3. CDR3: CASSFKGTGVNQPQHF. As DNA, the CDR3 is TGTGCCAGCAGTTTTAAAGGGACAGGCGTAAATCAGCCCCAGCATTTT.

The gene calls are TRBV12-3 or TRBV12-4 and TRBJ2-2; D perhaps matches TRBD2 (5 bases). Trimming took 2 bases from V and 7 from J, leaving 8 bases between them. The CDR3 is made up of 13 amino acids. CDR3 region: CASSLTGIGELFF. The CDR3 DNA sequence: TGTGCCAGCAGTTTAACGGGGATCGGGGAGCTGTTTTTT.

This clonotype was seen only a few times. This may stem from a read error, because a much larger clone lies one nucleotide away. The chain combines TRBV7-8 with TRBJ2-7; 10 bases map to TRBD2. Germline lookup yields CDR1 SGHVS and CDR2 FQNEAQ. The ends lost 4 bases at V and 2 bases at J; junction bases unmatched: 5. The CDR3 is 15 amino acids. The CDR3 is CASSSRTSGTYEQYF. For the CDR3, the DNA is TGTGCCAGCAGCTCCAGGACTAGCGGAACCTACGAGCAGTACTTC.

This clonotype has ten or more counts. V gene TRBV29-1 combines with J gene TRBJ1-2; unclear D gene. V lost 0 bases, J lost 8 bases, and 13 bases lay in between. The germline CDR1 and CDR2 sequences are SQVTM and ANQGSEA. This CDR3 region has 13 residues. CDR3 sequence: CSVEDQIGNGYTF. CDR3 DNA: TGCAGCGTTGAAGATCAGATAGGGAACGGCTACACCTTC.

This clonotype came up a few times. DNA for the CDR3: TGTGCCAGCACCGCGAATAGCGGGGGGCCCGACAATGAGCAGTTCTTC. Its translation is CASTANSGGPDNEQFF. The chain employs TRBV12-3 or TRBV12-4 and TRBJ2-1, with 10 bases fitting TRBD2. The CDR3 covers 16 residues. J was trimmed by 5 bases and V by 7 bases; bases with no gene match: 11.

This clonotype appeared many times. V usage is TRBV20-1 and J usage is TRBJ1-2; TRBD1 is a possible D gene (6 bases). The CDR3 consists of 13 residues. The V gene lost 6 bases and the J gene lost 3 bases, with 14 bases spanning the gap. Germline V gene lookup returns CDR1 DFQATT and CDR2 SNEGSKA (reference sequence). In nucleotides, the CDR3 is TGCAGTGCCGAGACCAGACAGGACTATGGCTACACCTTC. Encoded protein: CSAETRQDYGYTF.

The table lists this clonotype with a few counts. The rearrangement joins TRBV20-1 to TRBJ2-7; D not certain. Germline-derived CDR1 and CDR2 are DFQATT and SNEGSKA (reference sequence). CDR3 length: 15 residues. V lost 6 bases to trimming and J lost 3 bases, with 21 bases between them. The CDR3 reads CSAIRVGTLFYEQYV. CDR3 bases: TGCAGTGCAATTCGGGTGGGAACCCTTTTCTACGAGCAGTACGTC.

The rearrangement uses TRBV7-3 and TRBJ2-7; tentatively, D is TRBD2 (6 bases). CDR3 length equals 15 residues. Germline V lookup: CDR1 SGHTA, CDR2 FQGTGA. V was cut by 4 bases and J by 2 bases, with 15 bases left in between. The CDR3 sequence is CASSSWSSGPYEQYF. CDR3 coding DNA: TGTGCCAGCAGCTCGTGGAGTAGCGGCCCCTACGAGCAGTACTTC.

This clonotype was seen a few times. This chain uses TRBV5-1 with TRBJ2-1; 8 bases map to TRBD2. Unmatched junction bases numbered 19, after V lost 3 bases and J lost 14 bases. The length of the CDR3 is 16 residues. From germline, CDR1 is SGHRS and CDR2 YFSETQ. The CDR3 loop is CASSSSLLDGGARKFF. CDR3 DNA sequence: TGCGCCAGCAGCTCGTCTTTGTTAGACGGGGGGGCCCGTAAGTTCTTC.

The V gene is TRBV6-1, the J gene TRBJ2-2, with D unresolved. CDR1 is MNHNS and CDR2 is SASEGT in the germline V gene. The CDR3 extends over 15 amino acids. V was clipped by 6 bases and J by 3 bases, with 14 bases between them. Written as DNA, the CDR3 is TGTGCCAGCAGCGCCGGTACAGCTCACACCGGGGAGCTGTTTTTT. Amino acids: CASSAGTAHTGELFF.

This clonotype was seen a handful of times. The CDR3 coding sequence is TGTGCCAGCAGTGAGTGGACAGGGGGCTACGAGCAGTACGTC. Protein product: CASSEWTGGYEQYV. This chain connects TRBV2 to TRBJ2-7; 10 bases are shared with TRBD1. The V gene's germline CDR1 is SNHLY and CDR2 FYNNEI. V was pared by 3 bases and J by 3 bases, with 2 bases of the junction left unmatched. The CDR3 loop spans 14 amino acids.

This rearrangement joins TRBV24-1 to TRBJ2-6; 7 nucleotides line up with TRBD1. Trimming removed 4 bases from V and 1 base from J; junction bases left unmatched: 3. The germline CDR1 and CDR2 sequences are KGHDR and SFDVKD. There are 16 residues in the CDR3. CDR3 sequence: CATSEKQGSGANVLTF. The CDR3 region has the DNA TGTGCCACCAGTGAGAAACAGGGGTCTGGGGCCAACGTCCTGACTTTC.

This clonotype occurred a few times. V and J are TRBV29-1 and TRBJ1-2, with D unresolved. This CDR3 has 12 amino acids. Germline loops: CDR1 SQVTM, CDR2 ANQGSEA. V lost 5 bases to trimming and J lost 4 bases, with 11 bases between them. CDR3 residues: CSVPSGPYGYTF. DNA for the CDR3: TGCAGCGTTCCAAGTGGCCCCTATGGCTACACCTTC. Filled out from reference TRBV29-1 and TRBJ1-2, the complete variable domain reads SAVISQKPSRDICQRGTSLTIQCQVDSQVTMMFWYRQQPGQSLTLIATANQGSEATYESGFVIDKFPISRPNLTFSTLTVSNMSPEDSSIYLCSVPSGPYGYTFGSGTRLTVV.

The chain is built from TRBV28 and TRBJ2-6; D perhaps matches TRBD1 (6 bases). The germline CDR1 and CDR2 sequences are MDHEN and SYDVKM. CDR3 length: 19 amino acids. V lost 5 bases to trimming and J lost 1 base, with 21 bases between them. CDR3 bases: TGTGCCAGCAGTGAGACACAGGGAGTTCCCCCTTCTGGGGCCAACGTCCTGACTTTC. Its protein is CASSETQGVPPSGANVLTF.